This T cell receptor beta chain was observed in a study of cytomegalovirus exposure and HLA in healthy donors. On this clone itself: Its antigen is as yet unknown.

The germline gives CDR1 SGHVS, CDR2 FNYEAQ. This CDR3 has 15 residues. The ends lost 5 bases at V and 1 base at J; junction bases unmatched: 7. PCR primers comprised 60 Vbeta and 13 Jbeta primers. The repertoire was sequenced with immunoSEQ multiplex PCR; TCRdb's copy has only in-frame clones and lacks some. The repertoire holds 210,000 or so clones, with 77% as singletons. General observations from the study: Presence/absence analyses supposed approximately even sequencing depth among donors. Researchers catalogued approximately 170 TCR beta chains as cytomegalovirus-associated.

This receptor was taken from a woman aged 30 to 39 in good health and CMV-seropositive. Sample: PBMCs. The J gene is TRBJ1-1, the V gene TRBV7-6; 7 positions match TRBD1. The CDR3, as DNA: TGTGCCAGCAGCCCCAGAACAGGGGAGAACACTGAAGCTTTCTTT. Translation gives CASSPRTGENTEAFF. Complete variable domain (other parts from reference TRBV7-6 and TRBJ1-1): GAGVSQSPRYKVTKRGQDVALRCDPISGHVSLYWYRQALGQGPEFLTYFNYEAQQDKSGLPNDRFSAERPEGSISTLTIQRTEQRDSAMYRCASSPRTGENTEAFFGQGTRLTVV.